These 5 T cell receptor beta chains were sequenced from one sample in a study of T-cell reconstitution after alpha-beta-depleted transplantation in children. TCRbeta library construction was performed incorporating unique molecular identifiers. A single record per CDR3 protein comes from TCRdb applying MiXCR to the PCR reads. The data show 500,000 to 750,000 distinct CDR3 sequences, over 10% seen once. The material was PBMCs, mostly from graft donor cells, obtained 360 days after TCRalphabeta/CD19-depleted stem cell transplant. Receptor source: a male patient younger than 18 who had a stem cell transplant for acute myeloid leukemia, so the T cells may come from the graft donor.

The CDR3, as DNA: TGTGCCAGCAGTCCGGCACCGGGACTAGCGGGAGCAGGCTACGAGCAGTACTTC. Its translation is CASSPAPGLAGAGYEQYF. The rearrangement uses TRBV28 and TRBJ2-7, with TRBD2 matching over 14 bases. CDR1 is MDHEN, CDR2 SYDVKM, per germline. The CDR3 runs to 18 residues. The junction had 12 bases not matched to a gene; V was cut back by 5 bases and J by 3 bases.

This clonotype was counted between two and nine times. CDR3 region: CASSQDLGSGSDTQYF. Written as DNA, the CDR3 is TGCGCCAGCAGCCAAGATCTCGGTAGCGGGAGTGATACGCAGTATTTT. The rearrangement links TRBV4-3 to TRBJ2-3; 9 bases are a match to TRBD2. The CDR3 contains 16 residues. V lost 0 bases to trimming and J lost 6 bases; unmatched junction nucleotides: 7. Germline V gives CDR1 LGHNA, CDR2 YSLEER.

This clonotype was counted between two and nine times. The rearrangement joins TRBV29-1 to TRBJ2-3; 8 positions agree with TRBD1. The CDR3 consists of 16 residues. Germline lookup yields CDR1 SQVTM and CDR2 ANQGSEA. Trimming took 5 bases from V and 0 from J; bases not matched to a gene: 10. The CDR3 nucleotides read TGCAGCGTTTCGCCGTTCAGGACAGGGAGCACAGATACGCAGTATTTT. It codes for CSVSPFRTGSTDTQYF.

The DNA of the CDR3 is TGCAGCGGCCAAGAAGCGTGGGTCACAGATACGCAGTATTTT. It encodes CSGQEAWVTDTQYF. The chain combines TRBV29-1 with TRBJ2-3; D ambiguous. V lost 7 bases and J lost 2, with 16 bases in between. This CDR3 spans 14 amino acids. Germline V lookup: CDR1 SQVTM, CDR2 ANQGSEA.

The chain joins TRBV14 to TRBJ2-3; 8 nucleotides agree with TRBD2. Germline CDR1 and CDR2: SGHDN and FVKESK. This CDR3 spans 14 amino acids. Trimming removed 4 bases from V and 4 bases from J; junction bases left unmatched: 4. For the CDR3, the DNA is TGTGCCAGCAGCCTTAGCGGGATGGCAGATACGCAGTATTTT. This sequence encodes CASSLSGMADTQYF. Filled out from reference TRBV14 and TRBJ2-3, the complete variable domain reads EAGVTQFPSHSVIEKGQTVTLRCDPISGHDNLYWYRRVMGKEIKFLLHFVKESKQDESGMPNNRFLAERTGGTYSTLKVQPAELEDSGVYFCASSLSGMADTQYFGPGTRLTVL.